The 32 T cell receptor beta chains in this list originate from one sample, sequenced in a study of shared clonotypes between healthy human individuals (dated by TCRdb to 2020 to 2021). The library came from the immunoSEQ multiplex PCR assay. TCRdb took this table from immuneACCESS and kept in-frame rearrangements with V and J called. Such tables lack part of the clones; where checked against another copy, unresolved V genes explain under half of the gap, and the rest is unexplained. In this sample the table shows over 400,000 clones, approximately 82% of which occur a single time. More than 10% of the sample rests with the top ten. The sample consisted of PBMCs. These receptors all stem from a woman aged 40 to 50 in good health. Some clones in this sample may be carry-over from other donors' samples.

Regarding this clone: The same CDR3 is also encoded by other DNA sequences in this sample. The chain couples TRBV5-4 to TRBJ2-7; 14 bases line up with TRBD2. Trimming removed 2 bases from V and 3 bases from J; junction bases left unmatched: 1. The CDR3 totals 15 residues. Looked up from germline, CDR1 is SGHNT and CDR2 is YYREEE (reference sequence). Written as DNA, the CDR3 is TGTGCCAGCAGCTTAGGACTAGCGGGAGGCTACGAGCAGTACTTC. Translated, it gives CASSLGLAGGYEQYF.

The V call is TRBV7-9, the J call TRBJ1-2; D remains unclear. Trimming left V 5 bases short and J 3 bases short, with 19 bases between. The CDR3 sequence is 16 residues long. CDR1 is SEHNR and CDR2 is FQNEAQ in the germline V gene (reference sequence). The CDR3 here is CASSDRFRRFDYGYTF. CDR3 DNA sequence: TGTGCCAGCAGCGATCGTTTTAGAAGGTTCGACTATGGCTACACCTTC.

The gene calls are TRBV29-1 and TRBJ1-4; D is perhaps TRBD1 (5 bases). Germline V gene lookup returns CDR1 SQVTM and CDR2 ANQGSEA. The V gene lost 1 base and the J gene lost 6 bases, with 9 bases spanning the gap. CDR3 size: 13 residues. The CDR3 sequence: CSVEGGDYEKLFF. CDR3 coding DNA: TGCAGCGTTGAAGGAGGGGATTATGAAAAACTGTTTTTT.

This chain connects TRBV20-1 to TRBJ2-3, with D uncertain. CDR1 and CDR2 (germline): DFQATT, SNEGSKA (reference sequence). Trimming left V 7 bases short and J 4 bases short, with 9 bases between. This CDR3 region has 11 residues. The chain's CDR3 is CSGRRADTQYF. As DNA, the CDR3 is TGCAGTGGACGAAGGGCAGATACGCAGTATTTT.

The genes are TRBV5-1 and TRBJ2-1; 9 bases fit TRBD2. Germline V gene data show CDR1 as SGHRS and CDR2 as YFSETQ. There are 19 residues in the CDR3. J was trimmed by 0 bases and V by 4 bases; bases with no gene match: 14. The CDR3 region has the DNA TGCGCCAGCAGCCCATCCGGGACTAGCTCAACACACTCCTACAATGAGCAGTTCTTC. Translation: CASSPSGTSSTHSYNEQFF.

In DNA form, the CDR3 reads TGTGCCAGCAGCTTGGACCCGGACACAGATACGCAGTATTTT. As protein: CASSLDPDTDTQYF. The chain employs TRBV5-6 and TRBJ2-3, with no clear D. Germline values: CDR1 SGHDT, CDR2 YYEEEE. V was trimmed by 0 bases and J by 2 bases, leaving 7 bases between them. The CDR3 totals 14 residues.

The chain uses TRBV10-1 and TRBJ2-7; D gene unclear. Germline V gives CDR1 WNHNN, CDR2 SYGVQD (reference sequence). Trimming took off 7 bases at V and 1 base at J, with 11 bases between the two ends. CDR3 length: 13 amino acids. CDR3 nucleotides: TGCGCCAGCACCAGAAGGGCTTCCTACGAGCAGTACTTC. Its protein product is CASTRRASYEQYF.

This rearrangement joins TRBV11-3 to TRBJ1-1; D might be TRBD1 (5 bases). CDR3 length: 14 amino acids. Per germline, CDR1 SGHNT and CDR2 YENEEA. V gave up 4 bases and J gave up 5 bases, with 14 bases separating them. The CDR3 reads CASSYRGRETEAFF. CDR3 DNA: TGTGCCAGCAGCTACCGGGGCCGGGAGACTGAAGCTTTCTTT.

V usage is TRBV7-3 and J usage is TRBJ1-2; TRBD1 matches at 11 bases. J lost 6 bases, V lost 1 base, and 7 bases had no gene match. The CDR3 runs 16 residues. Germline CDR1 reads SGHTA; CDR2 reads FQGTGA. CDR3 loop: CASSLIGQGAVDGYTF. For the CDR3, the DNA is TGTGCCAGCAGCTTAATAGGACAGGGGGCGGTCGATGGCTACACCTTC.

The rearrangement links TRBV5-1 to TRBJ2-5; 8 nucleotides agree with TRBD1. The CDR3 loop spans 16 amino acids. CDR1 is SGHRS and CDR2 is YFSETQ in the germline V gene. The V segment lost 4 bases and the J segment 2 bases; nucleotides outside the gene matches: 10. DNA for the CDR3: TGCGCCAGCAGCGGGGGGCCGGGGACAGGTCAAGAGACCCAGTACTTC. The encoded protein is CASSGGPGTGQETQYF.

V and J are TRBV6-5 and TRBJ1-3; possibly TRBD1 for D (5 bases). The CDR3 loop spans 14 amino acids. V lost 5 bases and J 5 bases, leaving 13 bases between the germline ends. Looked up from germline, CDR1 is MNHEY and CDR2 is SVGAGI. The CDR3 DNA reads as TGTGCCAGCAGTAACGACAGAGACAGAAACACCATATATTTT. Translating gives CASSNDRDRNTIYF.

This chain connects TRBV18 to TRBJ2-7; TRBD2 matches at 7 bases. The CDR3 sequence is 16 residues long. Unmatched junction bases numbered 12, after V lost 6 bases and J lost 1 base. Germline loops: CDR1 KGHSH, CDR2 LQKENI. CDR3 region: CASSPRSLAASYEQYF. The CDR3, as DNA: TGTGCCAGCTCCCCAAGGAGCCTAGCGGCTTCCTACGAGCAGTACTTC.

The V and J genes are TRBV5-1 and TRBJ2-3; the D call may be TRBD1 or TRBD2 (6 bases each). Germline values: CDR1 SGHRS, CDR2 YFSETQ. This CDR3 has 16 residues. Trimming removed 6 bases at V and 6 bases at J, with 23 bases between. The CDR3 sequence is CASTYPEGGGGDTQYF. CDR3 sequence (DNA): TGCGCCAGCACCTACCCCGAAGGGGGAGGTGGGGATACGCAGTATTTT.

The rearrangement uses TRBV11-2 and TRBJ2-2; 10 bases map to TRBD2. The CDR3 totals 16 residues. After removal of 5 bases from V and 2 bases from J, the junction contained 5 bases not matched to a gene. Germline lookup yields CDR1 SGHAT and CDR2 FQNNGV. In nucleotides, the CDR3 is TGTGCCAGCAGCCCACTAGCGGGAAGTAACACCGGGGAGCTGTTTTTT. Its protein is CASSPLAGSNTGELFF.

This clone was seen at least ten times. This chain uses TRBV28 with TRBJ2-7; 8 bases map to TRBD2. With 1 base clipped from V and 2 bases from J, the junction kept 4 bases outside the gene matches. This CDR3 contains 15 residues. Per germline, CDR1 MDHEN and CDR2 SYDVKM. The CDR3 nucleotides read TGTGCCAGCAGTTTATCCCCGGGACTAGCCTACGAGCAGTACTTC. Its translation: CASSLSPGLAYEQYF.

This chain connects TRBV7-9 to TRBJ2-5; 10 bases fit TRBD2. J gave up 4 bases and V 5 bases, and 4 bases lay outside the gene matches. The CDR3 loop spans 14 amino acids. Germline lookup yields CDR1 SEHNR and CDR2 FQNEAQ (reference sequence). The CDR3: CASSAVAGGETQYF. CDR3 DNA: TGTGCCAGCAGCGCCGTAGCGGGAGGAGAGACCCAGTACTTC.

This clone has a handful of counts. This chain uses TRBV27 with TRBJ2-1; D perhaps matches TRBD1 (5 bases). Germline V gives CDR1 MNHEY, CDR2 SMNVEV (reference sequence). This CDR3 comprises 17 residues. V was cut by 3 bases and J by 0 bases, with 15 bases left in between. The CDR3 DNA sequence: TGTGCCAGCAGTTTCGCGTCGACAGCCCTCTCCTACAATGAGCAGTTCTTC. Translating gives CASSFASTALSYNEQFF.

The chain combines TRBV9 with TRBJ2-7, with D perhaps matching TRBD1 (5 bases). The CDR3 consists of 16 residues. Trimming removed 4 bases at V and 5 bases at J, with 22 bases between. Germline V lookup: CDR1 SGDLS, CDR2 YYNGEE. CDR3 loop: CASSQGYQTHLNEQYF. As DNA, the CDR3 is TGTGCCAGCAGCCAGGGTTACCAAACTCATTTGAACGAGCAGTACTTC.

The CDR3 sequence: CASSPPRAGVGEQYF. CDR3 nucleotides: TGTGCCAGCTCACCACCACGCGCGGGAGTGGGGGAGCAGTACTTC. The V call is TRBV18, the J call TRBJ2-7; the match to TRBD2 covers 7 bases. Trimming took 0 bases from V and 7 from J; bases not matched to a gene: 9. The CDR3 is 15 amino acids. Germline CDR1 KGHSH, CDR2 LQKENI.

This chain joins TRBV4-1 and TRBJ2-7; 7 bases are shared with TRBD1. The CDR3 totals 14 residues. V shed 6 bases and J 7 bases; nucleotides not matched to a gene: 12. The germline CDR1 and CDR2 sequences are MGHRA and YSYEKL. CDR3 bases: TGCGCCAGCAGGAGGTTCGAAGGGGGCAATGAGCAGTACTTC. Encoded protein: CASRRFEGGNEQYF.

This chain connects TRBV6-1 to TRBJ2-7, with D possibly TRBD1 on 6 matching bases. This CDR3 contains 13 residues. The V end lost 6 bases, the J end lost 6 bases, and 15 bases lay between the germline ends. Germline CDR1 MNHNS, CDR2 SASEGT. Here the CDR3 DNA reads TGTGCCAGCAGACCCACAGGGACGGGCGAGCAGTACTTC. As protein: CASRPTGTGEQYF.

The rearrangement uses TRBV7-9 and TRBJ1-4; D gene uncertain. Trimming cost V 2 bases and J 5 bases, with 12 bases left between them. This CDR3 region has 15 residues. The germline gives CDR1 SEHNR, CDR2 FQNEAQ (reference sequence). The CDR3 here is CASSLRQAPNEKLFF. CDR3 nucleotides: TGTGCCAGCAGCTTACGCCAGGCACCAAATGAAAAACTGTTTTTT.

The V call is TRBV19, the J call TRBJ2-3, with D tentatively TRBD1 (6 bases). The V end was cut by 4 bases, the J end by 2 bases, with 10 bases between. Germline lookup yields CDR1 LNHDA and CDR2 SQIVND (reference sequence). The CDR3 has 14 amino acids. CDR3 region: CASSTRGHTDTQYF. As DNA, the CDR3 is TGTGCCAGTAGTACTCGGGGACACACAGATACGCAGTATTTT.

This chain uses TRBV28 with TRBJ1-2; D is undetermined. Germline CDR1 and CDR2: MDHEN and SYDVKM. Trimming stripped 5 bases from V and 3 bases from J, with 13 bases between. This CDR3 is built from 14 residues. The CDR3 nucleotides read TGTGCCAGCAGTCCCTCGACGGAAGACTATGGCTACACCTTC. As protein: CASSPSTEDYGYTF.

This chain links TRBV27 with TRBJ1-2; 7 bases align to TRBD1. The CDR3 length is 18 residues. Germline V gene lookup returns CDR1 MNHEY and CDR2 SMNVEV (reference sequence). With 3 bases clipped from V and 7 bases from J, the junction kept 20 bases outside the gene matches. The CDR3 protein is CASSFGGEEGALSGGYTF. CDR3 nucleotide sequence: TGTGCCAGCAGTTTCGGCGGGGAGGAGGGGGCATTATCCGGTGGCTACACCTTC.

The chain links TRBV11-2 to TRBJ2-1; possible D gene TRBD2, 6 bases. CDR1 is SGHAT and CDR2 is FQNNGV in the germline V gene. The CDR3 spans 16 residues. V lost 1 base and J lost 8, with 18 bases in between. The CDR3 DNA sequence: TGTGCCAGCAGCTTAGCAATTCAGGCTAGCGTCTATGAGCAGTTCTTC. Residues: CASSLAIQASVYEQFF.

This sequence joins TRBV11-1 and TRBJ2-5, with a weak D call TRBD2 (6 bases). Gene TRBJ2-7 matches the end of the DNA better, so the J call may be wrong. The germline V gene has CDR1 SGHAT and CDR2 FQDESV (reference sequence). CDR3 length equals 14 residues. In DNA, the CDR3 is TGTGCCAGCAGCACCATCGGAGGGACGTACGAGCAGTACTTC. It translates to CASSTIGGTYEQYF.

Of note for this clone: This may arise from a read error, as a much more abundant clone is one base away. The J gene is TRBJ1-4, the V gene TRBV30; D unclear. Per the germline V gene, CDR1 is GTSNPN and CDR2 is SVGIG (reference sequence). V was pared by 1 base and J by 10 bases, with 10 bases between. This CDR3 has 12 residues. The CDR3 region is CAWSASRGKLFF. The CDR3 DNA is TGTGCCTGGAGTGCCTCTCGGGGAAAACTGTTTTTT.

On this clone itself: Other DNA sequences of this sample code for an identical CDR3. The rearrangement links TRBV5-1 to TRBJ2-7; 8 bases line up with TRBD2. Trimming cost V 4 bases and J 0 bases; bases outside gene matches: 3. The CDR3 is made up of 14 amino acids. CDR1 SGHRS and CDR2 YFSETQ come from the germline V gene. CDR3 in amino acids: CASSLAGSSYEQYF. The CDR3 region has the DNA TGCGCCAGCAGCCTAGCGGGCAGCTCCTACGAGCAGTACTTC.

This rearrangement joins TRBV7-2 to TRBJ2-3; TRBD2 agrees at 13 bases. Germline lookup yields CDR1 SGHTA and CDR2 FQGNSA. The CDR3 totals 16 residues. J was trimmed by 4 bases and V by 5 bases; bases with no gene match: 6. CDR3 in DNA: TGTGCCAGCAGCACCGGACTAGCGGGAGTGGCAGATACGCAGTATTTT. This encodes CASSTGLAGVADTQYF.

This chain connects TRBV10-3 to TRBJ2-5, with 13 bases lining up with TRBD2. The CDR3 contains 14 residues. Per germline, CDR1 ENHRY and CDR2 SYGVKD. J was trimmed by 5 bases and V by 10 bases; bases with no gene match: 7. This CDR3 is CATSLLAGGETQYF. The DNA for the CDR3 is TGTGCCACCTCCCTACTAGCGGGAGGGGAGACCCAGTACTTC.

A single count supports this clone. This chain links TRBV19 with TRBJ1-1; D may be TRBD1 (6 bases). The ends were cut back, 3 bases at V and 10 bases at J, with 21 bases in the middle. The CDR3 runs to 15 residues. Germline CDR1 LNHDA, CDR2 SQIVND (reference sequence). The CDR3 protein is CASSMGGGQREIAFF. In DNA form, the CDR3 reads TGTGCCAGTAGTATGGGGGGCGGACAGAGGGAAATAGCTTTCTTT.